This T cell receptor beta chain is from a study of Ad26.COV2.S vaccination and SARS-CoV-2 variants. There are a few counts of this clone. This sample includes further DNA sequences coding for the same CDR3. Profiled with immunoSEQ multiplex PCR; TCRdb holds only in-frame clones, not every one. The sample shows roughly 330,000 clones, roughly nine tenths of them seen only once. Treatment denoted: approximately 18 received Ad26.COV2.S at low or high dose, single or two shots; 5 received placebo; per-sample allocation not given. Collection of samples fell on day 63 after the first vaccine or placebo injection. The CDR3 length is 11 residues. CDR1 and CDR2 (germline): SGHAT, FQNNGV. Trimming cost V 3 bases and J 4 bases, with 3 bases left between them.

This sequence originates from a person between 18 and 65 years old who received the Ad26.COV2.S COVID-19 vaccine or a placebo. The chain uses TRBV11-2 and TRBJ2-5, with D uncertain. The specimen was peripheral blood, collected in a trial of Ad26.COV2.S vaccine versus placebo. This chain's CDR3 is CASSLGETQYF. CDR3 bases: TGTGCCAGCAGCTTGGGAGAGACCCAGTACTTC.